The subject of this entry is one T cell receptor (beta chain). No antigen is known for it. The sample carries other DNA sequences with the same CDR3. V shed 2 bases and J shed 4 bases, with 5 bases lying between them. CDR3 length: 13 amino acids. Germline V gene lookup returns CDR1 MNHEY and CDR2 SVGAGI. The authors reverse transcribed all of the isolated RNA, so sequencing captured expressed TCRB transcripts. Sequencing was performed with immunoSEQ multiplex PCR; in TCRdb, only in-frame clones are kept and a portion is missing. The sample yields 860,000 or so clones, 15% to 20% seen once. This specimen comes from a study of beta chain features in type 1 diabetes. Study details: In all, roughly 98,000,000 sorted cells from all samples were analyzed.

Whole-study findings and limits: More deletions and fewer insertions at VDJ junctions were found in patients with type 1 diabetes.

Specimen: naive CD4+ T cells from blood. The gene calls are TRBV6-5 and TRBJ2-2; D not resolved. The TCR originated in a woman between 18 and 30 years old in good health. The CDR3 sequence: CASSYGGTGELFF. The DNA for the CDR3 is TGTGCCAGCAGTTACGGTGGCACCGGGGAGCTGTTTTTT.